Described below is a single T cell receptor beta chain sequence and its context. The data are from a study of blood T cell repertoires in COVID-19. On the study more broadly: There were acute and convalescent COVID-19 samples, and they came from the United States, Italy and Spain. Sources were T cells, B-cell-depleted T cells, or PBMCs; the material itself was cDNA or gDNA.

In the authors' methods: Reference gene primer amplification yielded estimated nucleated cell counts. Clones were read by immunoSEQ multiplex PCR, and TCRdb kept only the in-frame ones, dropping some. V and J calls and clone size follow that table, whereas D and trimming were derived from the DNA. Seen here are about 15,000 clones, 73% observed once, and the top ten hold around 20%. Germline lookup yields CDR1 SGHRS and CDR2 YFSETQ. This CDR3 is 14 amino acids long. The ends lost 7 bases at V and 2 bases at J; junction bases unmatched: 7. The sample consisted of peripheral blood. The TCR sequence derives from a boy aged 2 to 10 with active or convalescent COVID-19. The chain has TRBV5-1 and TRBJ2-7, with 9 bases matching TRBD2. Here the CDR3 DNA reads TGCGCCAGCCGTTCGACTAGCGGTACCTACGAGCAGTACTTC. Translating gives CASRSTSGTYEQYF.